This section outlines one T cell receptor beta chain sequence together with its context. Its antigen remains undetermined. No base quality information exists; no much larger clone differs at one position. The cohort comprised some 680 healthy bone marrow donors. All cohort members were sampled while nominally healthy, although unrecorded immune exposures were likely present. The donor tested CMV seropositive and was one of the 289 seropositive cohort members. A peripheral blood sample was collected from each donor, and TCR beta sequencing was performed on peripheral blood mononuclear cells. The Qiagen DNeasy Blood Extraction Kit was used to extract genomic DNA from the blood cell samples. This sample stems from a study of cytomegalovirus exposure and HLA in healthy donors (dated by TCRdb to the late 2010s). Background on the whole study: An earlier analysis of approximately 550 of the donors reported about 290 Gb of sequence data and 117 million unique TCR beta sequences from about 200 million T cells. Roughly 300 gigabases of sequencing data and 75 million to 85 million unique TCR sequences made up an early release that covered approximately 620 HLA-typed donors. The genetic ancestry cluster associated with self-reported Caucasian donors included around 76% of the 398 genotyped donors. The study aimed to test whether signatures of past pathogen exposure could be identified by cataloging public T cell receptors. The study profiled the T cell repertoires of 500 to 800 subjects by immunosequencing and related them to cytomegalovirus serostatus. Along with the roughly 670-subject first cohort, a separate validation cohort of over a hundred different subjects was used. To predict cytomegalovirus infection status, the study brought together high-throughput TCR immunosequencing, statistical association of individual TCRs with disease status, and machine learning. A later analysis re-analyzed previously published TCR beta repertoires from hundreds of donors and added high-resolution HLA genotyping to study TCR occurrence patterns. In the later analysis, no new phenotypic data were used to find candidate immune exposures; instead, reliance was placed on TCR beta sequences and their occurrence across donors. In an earlier analysis of over 550 of the donors, high-throughput TCR beta sequencing was used to judge whether each TCR beta V gene segment behaved as functional or pseudogenic. Donor age, sex, ethnicity and CMV serostatus were compiled alongside the repertoire data. A later genetic analysis took genome-wide SNP genotypes for about three fifths of the 666 donors and used that subset as a discovery cohort. All discovery cohort repertoires had been generated on a single sequencing platform. Class I and class II HLA loci were covered by the typing at four-digit resolution. The number of typed donors differed by locus: about 629-640 for A, B, C, DRB1 and DQB1; approximately 530 for DQA1; fewer than 610 for DPA1; and roughly 470 for DPB1. Several DR-DQ haplotypes were handled as single units for association and clustering because linkage in the cohort was strong. Across 398 genotyped donors of the cohort, an average of roughly 200,000 unique TCR beta nucleotide sequences per donor were sequenced, and roughly 20% of those sequences were non-productive. What the authors observed across the whole study: An earlier analysis of around 600 of the donors showed that most TCR beta V segments appeared in productive rearrangements either about 87% or about 30% of the time, which broadly matched IMGT annotations. The only immune exposure information available for the cohort was CMV serostatus. A cluster of highly shared sequence variants was judged likely to be a technical artifact of the sequencing pipeline. Only TCR beta chains were sequenced in this cohort, and the absence of alpha or paired-chain data limited detectable features. In a later genetic analysis, fewer N-insertions in productive TCRs were reported among donors in an Asian-associated ancestry cluster than the approximately 630-donor mean. Correlated functional status among segregating V segments might be attributable to linkage disequilibrium, but an unknown experimental factor could not be ruled out. Because HLA typing was missing for some donors at each locus, association tests included only the typed subset. Most TCR sequences were seen in very few donors, while some public TCRs were found in many individuals. In a later genetic analysis, a missense DCLRE1C variant was associated with V-gene and J-gene trimming of TCR beta chains, and the association was replicated in an independent cohort. Most CMV-associated TCR beta chains appeared to be HLA-restricted in a later analysis, and the HLA associations seemed to be driven largely by CMV exposure. In a later analysis, TCR association rates were found to vary across HLA loci, with the most associated TCRs seen for DRB1 alleles and the fewest for HLA-C alleles. The classifier was reported to diagnose cytomegalovirus status with high specificity and sensitivity in both the original cohort and the validation cohort. In a later analysis, HLA-associated TCR beta chains were found to be more clonally expanded and to have lower generation probabilities than equally common non-associated chains. The earlier analysis of a few hundred of the donors excluded some 15 rarely observed V segments, including chromosome 9 orphons, because counts were too low. It was suggested by the authors that the approach could potentially be generalized to other disease states and immunological phenotypes. When HLA alleles, especially DR and DQ, strongly co-occurred, attributing TCR associations to individual alleles was difficult. In vitro tests confirmed that three of the cytomegalovirus-associated TCR beta chains recognize cytomegalovirus antigens. The study gave a list of some 150 TCR beta chains associated with cytomegalovirus. A further reported finding was that TCR beta sequences accurately predicted the HLA-A and HLA-B alleles for most subjects in the first cohort. Specific HLA alleles were associated with 15,000 to 20,000 TCR beta sequences at a false discovery rate of 0.05 in a later analysis. Presence/absence analyses assumed roughly uniform sequencing depth across donors, an assumption that may not hold. In a later analysis, several top co-occurrence clusters were reported to appear linked to parvovirus B19, influenza, CMV and Epstein-Barr virus.

The library was prepared using the immunoSEQ multiplex PCR assay. For the multiplex PCR, a mixture combining 60 forward primers for TCR Vbeta segments and 13 reverse primers for TCR Jbeta segments was used. The CDR3 region of rearranged TCR beta genes was amplified from genomic DNA with a multiplex PCR assay. On the Illumina HiSeq System, the amplified TCR beta libraries were sequenced as 87-base-pair reads. The authors' pipeline ran thus. A later analysis tallied around 80 million unique TCR beta chains across the 700 or so repertoires, and approximately 11 million of those chains were shared by two or more donors. Raw reads were error-corrected and collapsed into unique sequences with a nearest-neighbor algorithm that merged closely related sequences to remove PCR and sequencing errors. Alignment of CDR3 sequences to IMGT reference sequences was used to assign V, D and J gene segments. Each retained sequence needed at least a six-nucleotide match to both a V gene segment and a J gene segment. Rearrangements were classified as productive when the CDR3 lacked stop codons and remained in frame with V and J, and all other rearrangements were classified as non-productive. Following IMGT convention, CDR3 was defined as the stretch from the second conserved V-encoded cysteine up to the conserved J-encoded phenylalanine. The earlier analysis of about 640 of the donors excluded any sequence lacking an unambiguous match to a single V gene segment. An earlier analysis of several hundred of the donors called V segments functional above 56.7% productive rearrangements and segregating when the between-donor standard deviation exceeded 5%. A statistical classification framework was developed to diagnose cytomegalovirus status using the catalog of TCR beta chain sequences. In a later analysis, TCR nucleotide sequences were compared against IMGT/GENE-DB human TR gene sequences so that V and J genes could be assigned. A later analysis assigned CDR3 sequences and most-parsimonious VDJ recombination scenarios with the TCRdist pipeline. In a later analysis, each TCR beta chain was defined by its CDR3 amino acid sequence together with its V-gene family, and reads lacking a unique V-gene family were excluded. A later analysis removed 600 or so highly shared, low-generation-probability nucleotide sequences to deal with suspected cross-contamination and a sequencing artifact. In a later analysis, a clonal expansion index was calculated for each public chain from normalized within-repertoire ranks of inferred template counts. A later analysis computed generation probabilities with a VDJ recombination model fitted to out-of-frame rearrangements, and checked the results against IGoR. In a later analysis, TCR-TCR, TCR-HLA and TCR-CMV co-occurrence was scored with hypergeometric tests, and a repertoire-size bias correction was applied to TCR pairs. To estimate false discovery rates, a later analysis permuted the HLA or CMV assignments 20 times. In a later analysis, co-occurring TCRs were grouped using DBSCAN, and TCRdist sequence similarity was added for clustering within HLA-allele-positive subsets. Repertoires with fewer than 30,000 or more than 120,000 public chains, plus five repertoires with anomalous nucleotide sharing, were excluded from co-occurrence clustering. TCRdb took this table from immuneACCESS and kept in-frame rearrangements with V and J called. Such tables lack part of the clones; where checked against another copy, unresolved V genes explain under half of the gap, and the rest is unexplained. The D gene and trimming were derived from the DNA, and the V and J assignments and clone size from that table. This sample holds just over 150,000 clones; around 83% were observed only once. Of the sample, about 6.8% is held by the ten largest clones.

Sample: PBMCs. The clonotype comes from a man aged 45-60 years in good health and CMV-seropositive.

Here is the DNA: TGTGCCAGCAGCGGTGACAGGCCCCGGCTGGTGACCCAGTACTTC. Protein translation: CASSGDRPRLVTQYF. The sequence joins TRBV7-9 to TRBJ2-5; TRBD1 is a possible D gene, resting on 6 matching bases. Cut back by 5 bases and 7 bases, the V and J ends lie 20 bases apart. From cysteine to phenylalanine, the CDR3 is 15 amino acids long. CDR3 DNA is the only sequence kept; it has 45 bases, read in frame from the first base. In the germline V gene (reference sequence), CDR1 corresponds to SEHNR and CDR2 to FQNEAQ.